A single sample is the source of the 9 T cell receptor beta chains below, sequenced in a study of OX40 agonist ivuxolimab in advanced cancers. Measured with immunoSEQ multiplex PCR; TCRdb has only the in-frame clones, and not every one. The sample lists 80,000 to 95,000 clones, 86% occurring once. The specimen was CD4+ or CD8+ T cells sorted from blood, collected in a trial of the OX40 agonist ivuxolimab. The receptors were gathered from an adult with an advanced solid tumor such as melanoma, head and neck, liver or kidney cancer.

The chain employs TRBV9 and TRBJ1-6; TRBD1 matches 7 bases. CDR3 length: 17 amino acids. Germline CDR1 is SGDLS and CDR2 is YYNGEE. V lost 4 bases to trimming and J lost 0 bases; unmatched junction nucleotides: 7. Here the CDR3 DNA reads TGTGCCAGCAGCCCGCGACAGGGAAGCTCCTATAATTCACCCCTCCACTTT. Its protein is CASSPRQGSSYNSPLHF.

V usage is TRBV5-4 and J usage is TRBJ2-2; perhaps TRBD2 as D (6 bases). The length of the CDR3 is 14 residues. The germline CDR1 and CDR2 sequences are SGHNT and YYREEE (reference sequence). The CDR3 region has the DNA TGTGCTAGTAGCCGGGGGAGCGACACCGGGGAGCTGTTTTTT. Residues: CASSRGSDTGELFF.

The chain combines TRBV5-1 with TRBJ1-2; 10 bases agree with TRBD1. The germline CDR1 and CDR2 sequences are SGHRS and YFSETQ. The junction had 11 bases not matched to a gene; V was cut back by 4 bases and J by 8 bases. This CDR3 region has 15 residues. CDR3 coding DNA: TGCGCCAGCAGCCCTCTTACCGGACAGGGGGGCGGCTACACCTTC. Translated: CASSPLTGQGGGYTF.

This chain connects TRBV5-1 to TRBJ1-5; D not resolved. The ends were cut back, 6 bases at V and 2 bases at J, with 15 bases in the middle. The germline gives CDR1 SGHRS, CDR2 YFSETQ. The length of the CDR3 is 15 residues. Here the CDR3 DNA reads TGCGCCAGCACCTTCCTACCCGGTCGCAATCAGCCCCAGCATTTT. Translated: CASTFLPGRNQPQHF.

The CDR3: CASSSYGGGSGNTIYF. In DNA, the CDR3 is TGTGCCAGCAGTTCGTATGGAGGGGGGTCTGGAAACACCATATATTTT. This chain links TRBV28 with TRBJ1-3; weak D call: TRBD1 (6 bases). Trimming cost V 4 bases and J 1 base, with 14 bases left between them. The germline CDR1 and CDR2 sequences are MDHEN and SYDVKM. The length of the CDR3 is 16 residues.

The chain carries TRBV30 and TRBJ1-4; D is ambiguous. V was trimmed by 4 bases and J by 5 bases, leaving 14 bases between them. This CDR3 is built from 14 residues. The germline V gene encodes CDR1 GTSNPN and CDR2 SVGIG (reference sequence). Written as DNA, the CDR3 is TGTGCCTGGACCGGTGGGCGGAGCAATGAAAAACTGTTTTTT. Translated: CAWTGGRSNEKLFF.

The chain recombines TRBV30 with TRBJ1-4, with TRBD1 matching over 9 bases. CDR3 length equals 13 residues. Trimming at V came to 8 bases and at J to 8 bases, leaving 9 bases not matched to a gene. Germline-derived CDR1 and CDR2 are GTSNPN and SVGIG (reference sequence). The chain's CDR3 is CAGGTGRSEKLFF. Written as DNA, the CDR3 is TGTGCCGGGGGGACAGGGCGATCGGAAAAACTGTTTTTT.

The rearrangement uses TRBV4-1 and TRBJ2-7; 12 positions agree with TRBD2. V dropped 3 bases and J dropped 1; count of bases not matched to a gene: 7. Germline CDR1 is MGHRA and CDR2 is YSYEKL. The CDR3 extends over 17 amino acids. CDR3 protein: CASSQRTTSGGSYEQYF. CDR3 bases: TGCGCCAGCAGCCAGAGGACGACTAGCGGGGGATCCTACGAGCAGTACTTC.

J is TRBJ1-4 and V is TRBV11-2, with a tentative D call TRBD1 (5 bases). Germline CDR1 is SGHAT and CDR2 is FQNNGV. Trimming took off 1 base at V and 7 bases at J, with 13 bases between the two ends. The CDR3 has 15 residues. CDR3 loop: CASSLGRAGGEKLFF. As DNA, the CDR3 is TGTGCCAGCAGCTTAGGCAGGGCAGGCGGTGAAAAACTGTTTTTT.